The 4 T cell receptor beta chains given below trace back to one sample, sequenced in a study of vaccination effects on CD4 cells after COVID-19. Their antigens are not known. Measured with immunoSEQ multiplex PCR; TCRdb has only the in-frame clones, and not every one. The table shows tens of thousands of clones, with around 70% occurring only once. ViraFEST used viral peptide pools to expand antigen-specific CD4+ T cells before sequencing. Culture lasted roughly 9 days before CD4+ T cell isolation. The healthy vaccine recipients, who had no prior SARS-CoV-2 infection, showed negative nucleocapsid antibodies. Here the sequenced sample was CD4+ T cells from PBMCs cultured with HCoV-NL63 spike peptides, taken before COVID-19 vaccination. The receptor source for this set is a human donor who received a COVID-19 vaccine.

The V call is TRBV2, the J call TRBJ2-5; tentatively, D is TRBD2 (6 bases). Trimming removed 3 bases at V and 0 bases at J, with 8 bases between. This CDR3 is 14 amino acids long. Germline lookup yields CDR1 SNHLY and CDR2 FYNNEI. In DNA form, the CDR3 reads TGTGCCAGCAGTGATGGGGGGTACCAAGAGACCCAGTACTTC. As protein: CASSDGGYQETQYF.

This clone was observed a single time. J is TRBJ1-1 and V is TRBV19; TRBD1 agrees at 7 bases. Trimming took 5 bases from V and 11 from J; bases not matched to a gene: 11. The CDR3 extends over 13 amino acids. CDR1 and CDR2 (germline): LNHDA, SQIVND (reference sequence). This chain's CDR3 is CASSSHQGGEAFF. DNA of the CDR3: TGTGCCAGTAGTTCTCACCAGGGGGGGGAGGCTTTCTTT.

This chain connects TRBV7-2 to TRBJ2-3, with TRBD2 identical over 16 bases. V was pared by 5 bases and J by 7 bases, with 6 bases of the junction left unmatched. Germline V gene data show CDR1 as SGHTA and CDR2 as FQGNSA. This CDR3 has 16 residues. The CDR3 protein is CASSPGTSGRGNTQYF. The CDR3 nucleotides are TGTGCCAGCAGCCCCGGGACTAGCGGGAGGGGTAATACGCAGTATTTT.

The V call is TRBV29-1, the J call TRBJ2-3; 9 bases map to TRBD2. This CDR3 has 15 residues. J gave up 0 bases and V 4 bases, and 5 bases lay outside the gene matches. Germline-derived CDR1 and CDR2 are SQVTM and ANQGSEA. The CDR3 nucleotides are TGCAGCGTTGGGGGGACTAGCACCAGCACAGATACGCAGTATTTT. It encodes CSVGGTSTSTDTQYF.